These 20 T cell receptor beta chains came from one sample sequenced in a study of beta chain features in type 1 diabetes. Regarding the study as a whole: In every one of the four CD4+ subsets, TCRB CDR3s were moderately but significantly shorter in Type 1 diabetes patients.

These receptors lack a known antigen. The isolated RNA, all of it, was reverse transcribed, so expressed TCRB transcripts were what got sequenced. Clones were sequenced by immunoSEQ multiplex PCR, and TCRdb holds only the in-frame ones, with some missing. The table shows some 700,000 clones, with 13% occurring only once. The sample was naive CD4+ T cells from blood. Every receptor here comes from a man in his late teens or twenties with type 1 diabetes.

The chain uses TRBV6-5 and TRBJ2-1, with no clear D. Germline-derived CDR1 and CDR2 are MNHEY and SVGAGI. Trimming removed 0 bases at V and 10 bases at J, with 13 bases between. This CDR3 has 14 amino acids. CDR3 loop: CASSYSPGLQEQFF. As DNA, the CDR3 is TGTGCCAGCAGTTACTCCCCAGGCCTCCAGGAGCAGTTCTTC.

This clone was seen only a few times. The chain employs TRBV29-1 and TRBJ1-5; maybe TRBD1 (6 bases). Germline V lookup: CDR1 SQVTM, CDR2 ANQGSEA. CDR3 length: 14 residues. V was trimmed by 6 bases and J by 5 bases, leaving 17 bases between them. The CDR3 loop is CSVAPGAPDQPQHF. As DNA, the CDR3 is TGCAGCGTGGCCCCGGGGGCTCCGGATCAGCCCCAGCATTTT.

The CDR3 DNA reads TGTGCCAGCAGACCTCGGACTAGCGGGGAGACAGATACGCAGTATTTT. Translated, it gives CASRPRTSGETDTQYF. The gene calls are TRBV6-6 and TRBJ2-3; the match to TRBD2 covers 12 bases. The CDR3 sequence is 16 residues long. Losses at the gene ends were 6 bases for V and 3 bases for J; bases not matched to a gene: 7. Germline CDR1 is MNHNY and CDR2 is SVGAGI (reference sequence).

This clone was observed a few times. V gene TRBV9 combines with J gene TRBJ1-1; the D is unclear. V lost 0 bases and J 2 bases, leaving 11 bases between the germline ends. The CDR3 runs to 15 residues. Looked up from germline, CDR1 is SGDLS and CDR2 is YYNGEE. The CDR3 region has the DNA TGTGCCAGCAGCGTAGAGGGAGGAGGAAACACTGAAGCTTTCTTT. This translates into CASSVEGGGNTEAFF. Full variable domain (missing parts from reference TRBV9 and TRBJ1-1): DSGVTQTPKHLITATGQRVTLRCSPRSGDLSVYWYQQSLDQGLQFLIQYYNGEERAKGNILERFSAQQFPDLHSELNLSSLELGDSALYFCASSVEGGGNTEAFFGQGTRLTVV.

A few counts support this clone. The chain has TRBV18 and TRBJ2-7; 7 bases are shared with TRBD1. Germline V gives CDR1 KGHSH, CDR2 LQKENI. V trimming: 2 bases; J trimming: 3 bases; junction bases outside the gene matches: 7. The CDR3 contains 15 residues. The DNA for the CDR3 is TGTGCCAGCTCACCAAGGACAGGCAGAGACTACGAGCAGTACTTC. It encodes CASSPRTGRDYEQYF.

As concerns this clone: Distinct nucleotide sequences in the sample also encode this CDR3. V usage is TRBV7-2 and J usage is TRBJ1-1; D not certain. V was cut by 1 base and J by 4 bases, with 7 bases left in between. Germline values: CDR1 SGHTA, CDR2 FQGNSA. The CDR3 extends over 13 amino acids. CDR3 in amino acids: CASSLGGGTEAFF. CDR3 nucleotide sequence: TGTGCCAGCAGCTTAGGAGGTGGCACTGAAGCTTTCTTT.

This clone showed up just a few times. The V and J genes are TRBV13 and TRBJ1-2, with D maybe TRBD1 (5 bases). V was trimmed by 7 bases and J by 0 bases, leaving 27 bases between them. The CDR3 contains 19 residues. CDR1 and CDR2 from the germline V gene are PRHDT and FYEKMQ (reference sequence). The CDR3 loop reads CASKEWWAGSLSANYGYTF. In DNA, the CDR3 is TGTGCCAGCAAGGAGTGGTGGGCAGGGAGTCTTTCAGCTAACTATGGCTACACCTTC.

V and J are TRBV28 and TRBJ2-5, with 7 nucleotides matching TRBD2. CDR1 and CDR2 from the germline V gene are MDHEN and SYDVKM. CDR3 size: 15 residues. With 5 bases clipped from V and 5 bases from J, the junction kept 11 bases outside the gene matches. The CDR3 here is CASSPADTGRETQYF. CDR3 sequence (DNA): TGTGCCAGCAGTCCGGCGGACACCGGGAGGGAGACCCAGTACTTC. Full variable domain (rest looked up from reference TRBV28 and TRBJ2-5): DVKVTQSSRYLVKRTGEKVFLECVQDMDHENMFWYRQDPGLGLRLIYFSYDVKMKEKGDIPEGYSVSREKKERFSLILESASTNQTSMYLCASSPADTGRETQYFGPGTRLLVL.

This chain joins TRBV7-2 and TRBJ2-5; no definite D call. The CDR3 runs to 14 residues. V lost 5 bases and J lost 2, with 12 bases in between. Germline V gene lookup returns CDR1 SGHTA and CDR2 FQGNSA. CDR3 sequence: CASSPPHGQETQYF. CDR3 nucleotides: TGTGCCAGCAGCCCCCCGCACGGGCAAGAGACCCAGTACTTC.

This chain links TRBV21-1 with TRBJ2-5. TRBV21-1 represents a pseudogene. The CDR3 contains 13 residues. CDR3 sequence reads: CASSKPPGETQYF. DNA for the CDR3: TGTGCCAGCAGCAAGCCACCGGGCGAGACCCAGTACTTC.

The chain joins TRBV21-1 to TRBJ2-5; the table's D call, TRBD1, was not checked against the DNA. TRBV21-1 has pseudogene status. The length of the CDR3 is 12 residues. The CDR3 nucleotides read TGTGCCAGCAGCAAAGGCAGGGGGACCCTCTACTTC. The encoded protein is CASSKGRGTLYF.

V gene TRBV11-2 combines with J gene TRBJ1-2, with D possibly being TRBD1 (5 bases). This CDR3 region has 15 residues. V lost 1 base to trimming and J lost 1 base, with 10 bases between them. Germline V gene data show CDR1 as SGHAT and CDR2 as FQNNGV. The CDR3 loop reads CASSLVETVNYGYTF. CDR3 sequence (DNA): TGTGCCAGCAGCTTAGTCGAGACAGTTAACTATGGCTACACCTTC.

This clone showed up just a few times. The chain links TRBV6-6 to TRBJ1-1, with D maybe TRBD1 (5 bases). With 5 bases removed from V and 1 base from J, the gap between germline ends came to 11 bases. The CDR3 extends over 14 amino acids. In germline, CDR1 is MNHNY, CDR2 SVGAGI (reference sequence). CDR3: CASSGGDGNTEAFF. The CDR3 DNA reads TGTGCCAGCAGTGGAGGGGACGGGAACACTGAAGCTTTCTTT.

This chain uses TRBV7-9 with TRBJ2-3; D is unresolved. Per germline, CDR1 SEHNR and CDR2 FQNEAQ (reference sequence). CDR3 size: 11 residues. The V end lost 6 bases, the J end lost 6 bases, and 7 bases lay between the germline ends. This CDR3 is CASRVTDTQYF. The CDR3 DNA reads TGTGCCAGCAGGGTTACCGATACGCAGTATTTT. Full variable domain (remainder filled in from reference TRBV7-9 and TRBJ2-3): DTGVSQNPRHKITKRGQNVTFRCDPISEHNRLYWYRQTLGQGPEFLTYFQNEAQLEKSRLLSDRFSAERPKGSFSTLEIQRTEQGDSAMYLCASRVTDTQYFGPGTRLTVL.

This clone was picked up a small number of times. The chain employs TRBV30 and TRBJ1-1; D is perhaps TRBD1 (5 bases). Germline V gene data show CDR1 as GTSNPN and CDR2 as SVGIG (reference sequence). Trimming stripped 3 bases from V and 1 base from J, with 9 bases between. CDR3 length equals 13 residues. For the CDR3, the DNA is TGTGCCTGGAGAGGCGGACAGAACACTGAAGCTTTCTTT. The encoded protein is CAWRGGQNTEAFF.

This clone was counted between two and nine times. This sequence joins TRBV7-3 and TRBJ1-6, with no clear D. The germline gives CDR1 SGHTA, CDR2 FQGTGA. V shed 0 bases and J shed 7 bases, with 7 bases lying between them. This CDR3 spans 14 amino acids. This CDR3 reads CASSLTTPNSPLHF. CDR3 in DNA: TGTGCCAGCAGCTTAACTACACCAAATTCACCCCTCCACTTT.

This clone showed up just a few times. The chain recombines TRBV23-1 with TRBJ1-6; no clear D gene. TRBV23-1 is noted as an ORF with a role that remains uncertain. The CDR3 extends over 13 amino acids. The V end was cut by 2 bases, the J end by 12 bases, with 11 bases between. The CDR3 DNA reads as TGCGCCAGCAGTCAAGCATGGCGGTTACCCCTCCACTTT. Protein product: CASSQAWRLPLHF.

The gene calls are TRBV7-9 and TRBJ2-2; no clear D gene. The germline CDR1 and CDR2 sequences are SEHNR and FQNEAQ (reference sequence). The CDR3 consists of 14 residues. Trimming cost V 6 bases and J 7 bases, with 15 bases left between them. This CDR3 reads CASRAGPAGGELFF. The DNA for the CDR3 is TGTGCCAGCAGAGCTGGACCCGCTGGCGGGGAGCTGTTTTTT.

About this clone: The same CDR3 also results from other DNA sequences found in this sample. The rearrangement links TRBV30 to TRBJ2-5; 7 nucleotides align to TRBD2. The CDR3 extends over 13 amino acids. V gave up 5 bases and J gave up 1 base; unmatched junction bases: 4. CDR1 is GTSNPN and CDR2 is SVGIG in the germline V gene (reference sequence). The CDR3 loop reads CAWSGGVQETQYF. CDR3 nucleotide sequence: TGTGCCTGGTCGGGAGGCGTCCAAGAGACCCAGTACTTC.

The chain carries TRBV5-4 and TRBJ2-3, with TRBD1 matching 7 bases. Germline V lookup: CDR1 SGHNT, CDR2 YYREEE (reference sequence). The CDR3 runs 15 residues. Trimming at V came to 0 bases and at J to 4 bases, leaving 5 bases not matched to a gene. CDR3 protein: CASSLGTGVADTQYF. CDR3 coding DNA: TGTGCCAGCAGCTTGGGTACAGGGGTGGCAGATACGCAGTATTTT.